The 18 T cell receptor beta chains below all came from one sample that was sequenced in a study of T cells after yellow fever vaccination. From the 5' RACE reads, TCRdb called clonotypes with MiXCR, one entry per CDR3 protein. In the table there are approximately 70,000 distinct CDR3 sequences, roughly 7% of which are singletons. Here the sequenced sample was CD8+ T cells sorted from PBMCs, taken 10 days after the first yellow fever vaccination. The receptor source for this set is a man younger than 35 who received the YFV17D yellow fever vaccine.

V gene TRBV7-9 combines with J gene TRBJ1-2, with 9 bases lining up with TRBD1. The CDR3 spans 14 residues. Germline lookup yields CDR1 SEHNR and CDR2 FQNEAQ (reference sequence). With 4 bases clipped from V and 2 bases from J, the junction kept 2 bases outside the gene matches. CDR3 loop: CASSSGQGNYGYTF. The CDR3 nucleotides read TGTGCCAGCAGCTCCGGACAGGGGAACTATGGCTACACCTTC.

This clonotype has a count of ten or more. The V and J genes are TRBV27 and TRBJ2-5; tentative D call: TRBD2 (6 bases). The CDR3 covers 13 residues. Trimming removed 10 bases from V and 5 bases from J, with 17 bases in between. Germline lookup yields CDR1 MNHEY and CDR2 SMNVEV (reference sequence). The CDR3 loop is CATRRGTRETQYF. The DNA of the CDR3 is TGTGCCACCCGCCGGGGGACGAGGGAGACCCAGTACTTC.

This clonotype was detected ten times or more. The chain recombines TRBV4-1 with TRBJ2-6, with D possibly TRBD2 on 6 matching bases. This CDR3 comprises 16 residues. Germline V gene lookup returns CDR1 MGHRA and CDR2 YSYEKL. V was trimmed by 2 bases and J by 0 bases, leaving 8 bases between them. CDR3 DNA: TGCGCCAGCAGCCAACCCGGGAGCTCTGGGGCCAACGTCCTGACTTTC. As protein: CASSQPGSSGANVLTF.

This clonotype was counted ten times or more. This chain uses TRBV3-1 with TRBJ1-2; 7 bases align to TRBD1. CDR3 length: 15 residues. The germline V gene encodes CDR1 LGHDT and CDR2 YNNKEL (reference sequence). V was pared by 1 base and J by 6 bases, with 8 bases of the junction left unmatched. The CDR3 here is CASSQAGQPLNGYTF. DNA of the CDR3: TGTGCCAGCAGCCAAGCGGGACAGCCCTTAAATGGCTACACCTTC.

Ten or more counts support this clonotype. The chain couples TRBV6-2 or TRBV6-3 to TRBJ1-1; D gene unclear. The CDR3 totals 15 residues. The V gene's germline CDR1 is MNHEY and CDR2 SVGEGT. V lost 2 bases and J 5 bases, leaving 15 bases between the germline ends. The CDR3 loop reads CASSYSGSGQTEAFF. CDR3 bases: TGTGCCAGCAGTTACAGTGGGAGCGGGCAGACTGAAGCTTTCTTT.

The CDR3 DNA is TGTGCCACCAGCAGTCTAGACAGGGACGGGGAGCAGTTCTTC. It codes for CATSSLDRDGEQFF. The chain links TRBV15 to TRBJ2-1; the match to TRBD1 covers 7 bases. V lost 3 bases, J lost 10 bases, and 9 bases stayed unmatched. Germline V gene lookup returns CDR1 LNHNV and CDR2 YYDKDF (reference sequence). The CDR3 spans 14 residues.

This clonotype was recorded at least ten times. The gene calls are TRBV5-6 and TRBJ2-3, with D possibly being TRBD2 (6 bases). The germline CDR1 and CDR2 sequences are SGHDT and YYEEEE. The CDR3 is 14 residues long. The V end lost 9 bases, the J end lost 5 bases, and 19 bases lay between the germline ends. DNA for the CDR3: TGTGCCACTTCGGGAGAGGGCCGGAGAGATACGCAGTATTTT. Translating it yields CATSGEGRRDTQYF.

This clonotype was seen at least ten times. This rearrangement joins TRBV27 to TRBJ2-7, with D possibly being TRBD2 (6 bases). The CDR3 runs to 12 residues. The V end lost 2 bases, the J end lost 6 bases, and 8 bases lay between the germline ends. The V gene's germline CDR1 is MNHEY and CDR2 SMNVEV (reference sequence). CDR3 loop: CASSLAGIEQYF. The CDR3 region has the DNA TGTGCCAGCAGTTTAGCGGGGATCGAGCAGTACTTC.

This clonotype was counted at least ten times. The J gene is TRBJ2-2, the V gene TRBV4-3, with 7 bases lining up with TRBD2. CDR3 length: 17 residues. The germline V gene encodes CDR1 LGHNA and CDR2 YSLEER. The ends lost 0 bases at V and 7 bases at J; junction bases unmatched: 11. CDR3 nucleotide sequence: TGCGCCAGCAGCCAAGATAGAGAGGGGAGGGCGAGCGGGGAGCTGTTTTTT. This codes for CASSQDREGRASGELFF.

In this sample, this clonotype turned up many times. The V gene is TRBV7-8, the J gene TRBJ2-1, with 11 nucleotides matching TRBD2. Trimming removed 6 bases from V and 9 bases from J; junction bases left unmatched: 7. The CDR3 consists of 14 residues. CDR1 is SGHVS, CDR2 FQNEAQ, per germline. Here the CDR3 DNA reads TGTGCCAGCAGTATATCTAGCGGGGGGCGTGAGCAGTTCTTC. It is translated as CASSISSGGREQFF.

This clonotype was seen a handful of times. This rearrangement joins TRBV3-1 to TRBJ2-3, with D possibly being TRBD1 (6 bases). V shed 4 bases and J shed 0 bases, with 17 bases lying between them. This CDR3 is built from 17 residues. Germline V gives CDR1 LGHDT, CDR2 YNNKEL (reference sequence). CDR3 amino acids: CASSREGGDPSTDTQYF. CDR3 bases: TGTGCCAGCAGCCGGGAAGGGGGAGATCCTAGCACAGATACGCAGTATTTT.

This clonotype was picked up many times. The CDR3: CASSRGQGALTGELFF. The CDR3 bases are TGCGCCAGCAGCCGTGGACAGGGGGCGCTTACCGGGGAGCTGTTTTTT. The chain couples TRBV5-1 to TRBJ2-2; 11 bases line up with TRBD1. The V and J ends lost 4 bases and 5 bases, in that order; junction bases with no gene match: 7. Per the germline V gene, CDR1 is SGHRS and CDR2 is YFSETQ. This CDR3 has 16 amino acids.

The V gene is TRBV27, the J gene TRBJ2-7, with D perhaps given as TRBD1 or TRBD2 (5 bases each). The CDR3 runs 14 residues. V gave up 1 base and J gave up 6 bases, with 13 bases separating them. Germline values: CDR1 MNHEY, CDR2 SMNVEV (reference sequence). CDR3: CASSLFGGPGEQYF. The CDR3 DNA reads as TGTGCCAGCAGTTTATTTGGGGGACCGGGCGAGCAGTACTTC.

The V and J genes are TRBV11-2 and TRBJ2-7; D not resolved. Trimming pared 5 bases from V and 0 bases from J, leaving 14 bases between. The CDR3 contains 15 residues. Germline V gene sequence: CDR1 SGHAT, CDR2 FQNNGV. For the CDR3, the DNA is TGTGCCAGCAGCCTGCATCCCTCTAGCTCCTACGAGCAGTACTTC. It codes for CASSLHPSSSYEQYF. Variable domain in full (rest from reference TRBV11-2 and TRBJ2-7): EAGVAQSPRYKIIEKRQSVAFWCNPISGHATLYWYQQILGQGPKLLIQFQNNGVVDDSQLPKDRFSAERLKGVDSTLKIQPAKLEDSAVYLCASSLHPSSSYEQYFGPGTRLTVT.

This clonotype was seen more than once but under ten times. This chain uses TRBV5-5 with TRBJ1-2; the D gene is possibly TRBD1 (6 bases). V was trimmed by 2 bases and J by 1 base, leaving 18 bases between them. The CDR3 runs 17 residues. The germline V gene encodes CDR1 SGHKS and CDR2 YYEKEE (reference sequence). The CDR3: CASSFDRIPEVNYGYTF. The CDR3 DNA reads as TGTGCCAGCAGCTTTGACAGGATTCCTGAAGTTAACTATGGCTACACCTTC.

V is TRBV27 and J is TRBJ2-6; D is undetermined. Between the trimmed V and J ends, which lost 1 base and 2 bases, there was a span of 9 bases. This CDR3 has 16 amino acids. Per the germline V gene, CDR1 is MNHEY and CDR2 is SMNVEV (reference sequence). The CDR3 DNA reads as TGTGCCAGCAGTTTATTGATCGGGCCTGGGGCCAACGTCCTGACTTTC. Translation: CASSLLIGPGANVLTF.

This clonotype was picked up a small number of times. The chain employs TRBV3-1 and TRBJ2-6; perhaps TRBD1 as D (5 bases). The CDR3 has 17 amino acids. Trimming pared 0 bases from V and 4 bases from J, leaving 13 bases between. Germline lookup yields CDR1 LGHDT and CDR2 YNNKEL (reference sequence). This CDR3 is CASSQDPDKAGANVLTF. The CDR3 region has the DNA TGTGCCAGCAGCCAAGATCCGGACAAAGCCGGGGCCAACGTCCTGACTTTC.

Concerning this clonotype itself: In this CDR3 the conserved last residue, phenylalanine or tryptophan, is missing, so a read error is likely. It is unclear where the CDR3 begins or ends on the DNA, so no DNA is shown, and the CDR3 is as TCRdb lists it. The rearrangement links TRBV7-9 to TRBJ2-1. The CDR3 extends over 11 residues, inclusive of both ends. Germline V gene data show CDR1 as SEHNR and CDR2 as FQNEAQ (reference sequence). The CDR3 here is CASSLNPAALL.